The 22 T cell receptor beta chains below come from one sample, sequenced in a study of blood T cell repertoires in COVID-19. Clones were sequenced by immunoSEQ multiplex PCR, and TCRdb holds only the in-frame ones, with some missing. The sample holds about 180,000 clones, about 85% seen once. Sequenced: peripheral blood. The receptors were gathered from a woman older than 75 with acute or convalescent COVID-19.

The V and J genes are TRBV19 and TRBJ1-2, with 7 bases matching TRBD1. The CDR3 runs to 16 residues. V lost 6 bases to trimming and J lost 4 bases; unmatched junction nucleotides: 14. Germline values: CDR1 LNHDA, CDR2 SQIVND (reference sequence). CDR3 region: CASSLAGTGDTYGYTF. The CDR3 DNA reads TGTGCCAGTAGCCTCGCAGGAACAGGGGATACCTATGGCTACACCTTC. Full variable domain (remainder filled in from reference TRBV19 and TRBJ1-2): DGGITQSPKYLFRKEGQNVTLSCEQNLNHDAMYWYRQDPGQGLRLIYYSQIVNDFQKGDIAEGYSVSREKKESFPLTVTSAQKNPTAFYLCASSLAGTGDTYGYTFGSGTRLTVV.

V is TRBV7-3 and J is TRBJ2-3, with a possible D match to TRBD2 (6 bases). Germline lookup yields CDR1 SGHTA and CDR2 FQGTGA. The CDR3 is made up of 14 amino acids. Trimming shortened V by 9 bases and J by 0 bases, and 13 bases separated the two germline ends. The CDR3 region has the DNA TGTGCCAGTTCCAGGAGCGGGAGCACAGATACGCAGTATTTT. This gives the protein CASSRSGSTDTQYF.

The genes are TRBV19 and TRBJ1-3; D uncertain. The V end lost 5 bases, the J end lost 0 bases, and 8 bases lay between the germline ends. The CDR3 has 14 amino acids. Germline loops: CDR1 LNHDA, CDR2 SQIVND (reference sequence). CDR3 nucleotides: TGTGCCAGTAGTCCCTGGGCCTCTGGAAACACCATATATTTT. It encodes CASSPWASGNTIYF.

This chain joins TRBV10-3 and TRBJ1-3, with 8 nucleotides matching TRBD1. J gave up 4 bases and V 3 bases, and 5 bases lay outside the gene matches. In germline, CDR1 is ENHRY, CDR2 SYGVKD. The CDR3 is 15 amino acids. As DNA, the CDR3 is TGTGCCATCAGTGACCAGGGGGCTTCGGGAAACACCATATATTTT. Its translation: CAISDQGASGNTIYF.

This sequence joins TRBV18 and TRBJ1-3; no firm D call. The germline gives CDR1 KGHSH, CDR2 LQKENI. The length of the CDR3 is 16 residues. V shed 1 base and J shed 1 base, with 11 bases lying between them. CDR3 coding DNA: TGTGCCAGCTCACCACGGCAGGAGGCTTCTGGAAACACCATATATTTT. Residues: CASSPRQEASGNTIYF.

J is TRBJ2-7 and V is TRBV5-1; 12 positions match TRBD1. Per germline, CDR1 SGHRS and CDR2 YFSETQ. V was pared by 3 bases and J by 7 bases, with 11 bases of the junction left unmatched. The CDR3 length is 16 residues. CDR3 sequence (DNA): TGCGCCAGCAGCTCGCGTCCGGGACAGGGGGCGCTTGAGCAGTACTTC. Translation: CASSSRPGQGALEQYF.

This chain connects TRBV7-9 to TRBJ2-4; D uncertain. The CDR3 runs to 15 residues. Trimming pared 5 bases from V and 1 base from J, leaving 12 bases between. Germline CDR1 is SEHNR and CDR2 is FQNEAQ (reference sequence). The chain's CDR3 is CASSTLSGAKNIQYF. The CDR3 coding sequence is TGTGCCAGCAGCACACTATCGGGTGCCAAAAACATTCAGTACTTC.

This chain links TRBV7-9 with TRBJ1-6; TRBD1 is a possible D gene (5 bases). With 0 bases removed from V and 2 bases from J, the gap between germline ends came to 14 bases. Germline assignment: CDR1 SEHNR and CDR2 FQNEAQ (reference sequence). The CDR3 loop spans 18 amino acids. The CDR3 loop is CASSLAPPGTAYNSPLHF. In DNA, the CDR3 is TGTGCCAGCAGCTTAGCGCCTCCAGGGACTGCCTATAATTCACCCCTCCACTTT.

Worth noting for this clone: The same CDR3 also results from other DNA sequences found in this sample. The genes are TRBV12-3 or TRBV12-4 and TRBJ2-7; perhaps TRBD2 as D (6 bases). V was cut by 3 bases and J by 3 bases, with 6 bases left in between. The CDR3 totals 12 residues. CDR3 bases: TGTGCCAGCAGTTTGGGACTCTACGAGCAGTACTTC. Protein product: CASSLGLYEQYF.

This clone has ten or more counts. The chain joins TRBV12-3 or TRBV12-4 to TRBJ1-4; no clear D. The V gene lost 3 bases and the J gene lost 6 bases, with 5 bases spanning the gap. CDR3 length: 12 amino acids. This chain's CDR3 is CASSFTDEKLFF. CDR3 nucleotides: TGTGCCAGCAGTTTTACTGATGAAAAACTGTTTTTT.

The chain is built from TRBV5-1 and TRBJ1-6; 7 nucleotides line up with TRBD1. The CDR3 has 14 amino acids. Germline CDR1 reads SGHRS; CDR2 reads YFSETQ. V lost 7 bases to trimming and J lost 13 bases; unmatched junction nucleotides: 14. CDR3 sequence (DNA): TGCGCCAGCGGGCCCACCGGACAGGAGTCCCCCCTCCACTTT. Residues: CASGPTGQESPLHF. Together with reference TRBV5-1 and TRBJ1-6, the CDR3 gives the full variable domain: KAGVTQTPRYLIKTRGQQVTLSCSPISGHRSVSWYQQTPGQGLQFLFEYFSETQRNKGNFPGRFSGRQFSNSRSEMNVSTLELGDSALYLCASGPTGQESPLHFGNGTRLTVT.

The rearrangement uses TRBV2 and TRBJ2-3; TRBD2 matches 8 bases. Unmatched junction bases numbered 0, after V lost 0 bases and J lost 4 bases. In germline, CDR1 is SNHLY, CDR2 FYNNEI. The CDR3 loop spans 14 amino acids. In nucleotides, the CDR3 is TGTGCCAGCAGTGAAGCGCGGGAGGCAGATACGCAGTATTTT. Translated, it gives CASSEAREADTQYF.

This chain joins TRBV5-6 and TRBJ1-2; 8 nucleotides align to TRBD1. The CDR3 is made up of 16 amino acids. The V and J ends lost 0 bases and 2 bases, in that order; junction bases with no gene match: 6. Germline V lookup: CDR1 SGHDT, CDR2 YYEEEE. The chain's CDR3 is CASSLDWTGPNYGYTF. The DNA of the CDR3 is TGTGCCAGCAGCTTGGACTGGACAGGGCCAAACTATGGCTACACCTTC.

This clone turned up a few times. The chain links TRBV6-2 or TRBV6-3 to TRBJ1-5, with no clear D. Between the trimmed V and J ends, which lost 0 bases and 1 base, there was a span of 7 bases. CDR3 length: 15 amino acids. Per germline, CDR1 MNHEY and CDR2 SVGEGT. CDR3 DNA: TGTGCCAGCAGTTACTCGGGGAGCAGCAATCAGCCCCAGCATTTT. Translated, it gives CASSYSGSSNQPQHF.

Written as DNA, the CDR3 is TGTGCCAGCAGTTACTCAGCCGGAGGTGGAGAGACCCAGTACTTC. Amino acids: CASSYSAGGGETQYF. The chain recombines TRBV6-2 or TRBV6-3 with TRBJ2-5; possible D gene TRBD2, 5 bases. The V and J ends lost 0 bases and 4 bases respectively, with 12 bases between them. Germline V gene lookup returns CDR1 MNHEY and CDR2 SVGEGT. The CDR3 spans 15 residues.

This clone was found once. V and J are TRBV11-2 and TRBJ2-7; tentatively, D is TRBD1 (6 bases). The germline V and J ends were trimmed by 4 bases and 3 bases, with 16 bases remaining between them. The germline gives CDR1 SGHAT, CDR2 FQNNGV. The CDR3 runs 15 residues. Here the CDR3 reads CASSSSRDIVYEQYF. CDR3 in DNA: TGTGCCAGCAGCTCGTCCCGGGACATTGTCTACGAGCAGTACTTC.

This rearrangement joins TRBV19 to TRBJ1-1, with a possible D match to TRBD1 (6 bases). Trimming pared 8 bases from V and 0 bases from J, leaving 19 bases between. The CDR3 is 16 amino acids. Germline values: CDR1 LNHDA, CDR2 SQIVND (reference sequence). The CDR3 spells CASRAFMDRLNTEAFF. The CDR3 bases are TGTGCCAGTCGAGCTTTTATGGACAGACTGAACACTGAAGCTTTCTTT.

The V and J genes are TRBV12-5 and TRBJ1-1; D uncertain. The CDR3 is 12 residues long. The germline CDR1 and CDR2 sequences are LGHNT and FRNRAP. V shed 4 bases and J shed 5 bases, with 8 bases lying between them. This CDR3 reads CASGWTGTEAFF. As DNA, the CDR3 is TGTGCTAGTGGTTGGACGGGGACTGAAGCTTTCTTT.

The chain couples TRBV2 to TRBJ1-2, with TRBD1 matching over 9 bases. Germline assignment: CDR1 SNHLY and CDR2 FYNNEI. This CDR3 comprises 16 residues. The trim removed 7 bases at V and 2 bases at J, leaving 11 bases unmatched. The CDR3: CASTTGGPTYNYGYTF. DNA of the CDR3: TGTGCCAGCACCACAGGGGGCCCTACCTACAACTATGGCTACACCTTC. Combining the CDR3 with reference TRBV2 and TRBJ1-2 gives the whole variable domain EPEVTQTPSHQVTQMGQEVILRCVPISNHLYFYWYRQILGQKVEFLVSFYNNEISEKSEIFDDQFSVERPDGSNFTLKIRSTKLEDSAMYFCASTTGGPTYNYGYTFGSGTRLTVV.

The chain links TRBV29-1 to TRBJ2-1, with 11 bases that match TRBD1. This CDR3 spans 14 amino acids. The germline V gene encodes CDR1 SQVTM and CDR2 ANQGSEA. The junction had 7 bases not matched to a gene; V was cut back by 6 bases and J by 6 bases. CDR3 sequence (DNA): TGCAGCGTGGGGACAGGGGGGGTCTTCAATGAGCAGTTCTTC. Its translation: CSVGTGGVFNEQFF.

Written as DNA, the CDR3 is TGTGCCAGCAGCCCCAAATTCCGGGACAGCCACACCGGGGAGCTGTTTTTT. Translated, it gives CASSPKFRDSHTGELFF. V and J are TRBV5-8 and TRBJ2-2; the match to TRBD1 covers 7 bases. The CDR3 runs 17 residues. Germline values: CDR1 SGHTS, CDR2 YDEGEE. Trimming removed 4 bases from V and 3 bases from J; junction bases left unmatched: 12.

This chain uses TRBV11-2 with TRBJ1-2; the D gene is possibly TRBD1 (5 bases). The CDR3 extends over 13 amino acids. Germline V gene lookup returns CDR1 SGHAT and CDR2 FQNNGV. V was clipped by 3 bases and J by 1 base, with 6 bases between them. The CDR3 DNA is TGTGCCAGCAGCTTCGACAGTAACTATGGCTACACCTTC. This gives the protein CASSFDSNYGYTF.